This entry features one TCR beta chain sequence. These data are taken from a study of cytomegalovirus exposure and HLA in healthy donors. Study context: Most genotyped donors, around four fifths of 350 to 500, had Caucasian-associated genetic ancestry.

The CDR3 totals 14 residues. Trimming removed 5 bases from V and 9 bases from J; junction bases left unmatched: 13. CDR1 is GTSNPN and CDR2 is SVGIG in the germline V gene (reference sequence). Primers: 60 Vbeta forward and 13 Jbeta reverse. Libraries were prepared by immunoSEQ multiplex PCR; TCRdb keeps only in-frame clonotypes and omits some of them. This table holds about 84,000 clones, 63% found once. The TCR originated in a woman aged 35 to 49 in good health and CMV-seropositive. The sample consisted of PBMCs. The chain has TRBV30 and TRBJ2-7, with 10 bases lining up with TRBD2. CDR3 in DNA: TGTGCCTGGGCGGCTTCGACTAGCGGGTCCTCGCAGTACTTC. It encodes CAWAASTSGSSQYF.